The 16 T cell receptor beta chains below were found in one sample sequenced in a study of blood T cell repertoires in COVID-19. Generated by immunoSEQ multiplex PCR, the TCRdb table keeps only in-frame clones and is missing some. Of 300,000 or so clones in the sample, around 87% are singletons; the top ten hold 1% to 1.5%. Material for sequencing was peripheral blood. These receptor sequences come from a man aged 65 to 85 with acute or convalescent COVID-19.

J is TRBJ2-2 and V is TRBV9, with 8 bases lining up with TRBD2. V lost 3 bases, J lost 1 base, and 8 bases stayed unmatched. The CDR3 consists of 17 residues. Per the germline V gene, CDR1 is SGDLS and CDR2 is YYNGEE. Written as DNA, the CDR3 is TGTGCCAGCAGCGCCGGGTCGGCGGGAGGGAACACCGGGGAGCTGTTTTTT. Its protein is CASSAGSAGGNTGELFF.

J is TRBJ2-1 and V is TRBV4-2; TRBD2 aligns across 16 bases. The CDR3 loop spans 17 amino acids. V shed 5 bases and J 8 bases; nucleotides not matched to a gene: 9. Germline CDR1 reads LGHNA; CDR2 reads YNFKEQ. CDR3 DNA sequence: TGTGCCAGCAGCATCGCCGGGACTAGCGGGGGGGGGTATGAGCAGTTCTTC. It specifies CASSIAGTSGGGYEQFF.

This clone was seen a single time. V gene TRBV19 combines with J gene TRBJ1-1; D gene uncertain. V was pared by 3 bases and J by 2 bases, with 10 bases between. The CDR3 is made up of 14 amino acids. CDR1 is LNHDA, CDR2 SQIVND, per germline (reference sequence). This CDR3 is CASSIRGGNTEAFF. For the CDR3, the DNA is TGTGCCAGTAGTATCCGGGGTGGAAACACTGAAGCTTTCTTT.

This chain links TRBV7-2 with TRBJ1-3; possible D gene TRBD1, 5 bases. This CDR3 has 15 amino acids. V lost 5 bases and J lost 2, with 13 bases in between. Germline values: CDR1 SGHTA, CDR2 FQGNSA. The CDR3 nucleotides are TGTGCCAGCAGCCGCAGGGTAACCCCTGGAAACACCATATATTTT. Protein sequence: CASSRRVTPGNTIYF.

The chain recombines TRBV4-3 with TRBJ2-3; the match to TRBD2 covers 8 bases. The CDR3 has 17 amino acids. The germline gives CDR1 LGHNA, CDR2 YSLEER. Trimming removed 0 bases from V and 5 bases from J; junction bases left unmatched: 10. The CDR3 sequence: CASSQDRGAGGRDTQYF. DNA for the CDR3: TGCGCCAGCAGCCAAGATAGGGGGGCGGGGGGCCGAGATACGCAGTATTTT.

The chain employs TRBV3-1 (or the pseudogene TRBV3-2) and TRBJ2-3; a weak D match, TRBD1 (5 bases). Germline V CDR1 and CDR2: LGHDT, YNNKEL (reference sequence). The CDR3 covers 18 residues. V was trimmed by 1 base and J by 1 base, leaving 18 bases between them. The CDR3 loop reads CASSQAQRAGQGTDTQYF. For the CDR3, the DNA is TGTGCCAGCAGCCAAGCCCAACGGGCAGGGCAGGGCACAGATACGCAGTATTTT.

This clone was detected ten times or more. The CDR3 protein is CASSMKISGVEQYF. The DNA of the CDR3 is TGTGCCAGTAGTATGAAAATAAGCGGGGTTGAGCAGTACTTC. This chain connects TRBV19 to TRBJ2-7, with 7 nucleotides matching TRBD2. From germline, CDR1 is LNHDA and CDR2 SQIVND (reference sequence). V gave up 3 bases and J gave up 7 bases; unmatched junction bases: 9. CDR3 length: 14 residues.

The V and J genes are TRBV28 and TRBJ1-4; D is possibly TRBD1 (5 bases). This CDR3 comprises 15 residues. Germline CDR1 MDHEN, CDR2 SYDVKM. Trimming took off 3 bases at V and 5 bases at J, with 13 bases between the two ends. The chain's CDR3 is CASSFFTGGNEKLFF. CDR3 nucleotides: TGTGCCAGCAGTTTTTTCACAGGAGGGAATGAAAAACTGTTTTTT. Supplemented by reference TRBV28 and TRBJ1-4, the full variable domain reads DVKVTQSSRYLVKRTGEKVFLECVQDMDHENMFWYRQDPGLGLRLIYFSYDVKMKEKGDIPEGYSVSREKKERFSLILESASTNQTSMYLCASSFFTGGNEKLFFGSGTQLSVL.

The rearrangement links TRBV7-2 to TRBJ2-7, with 7 bases that match TRBD1. Germline V gene data show CDR1 as SGHTA and CDR2 as FQGNSA. Losses at the gene ends were 3 bases for V and 2 bases for J; bases not matched to a gene: 7. This CDR3 spans 15 amino acids. The chain's CDR3 is CASSFDRDQAYEQYF. The CDR3, as DNA: TGTGCCAGCAGCTTCGACAGGGACCAGGCCTACGAGCAGTACTTC.

A few counts support this clone. The V and J genes are TRBV9 and TRBJ1-4; TRBD1 agrees at 9 bases. The junction had 4 bases not matched to a gene; V was cut back by 1 base and J by 6 bases. The CDR3 has 15 residues. Germline V CDR1 and CDR2: SGDLS, YYNGEE. The CDR3 nucleotides are TGTGCCAGCAGCGTAACAGGGGGCGCCCATGAAAAACTGTTTTTT. This encodes CASSVTGGAHEKLFF.

The chain combines TRBV7-9 with TRBJ1-4; 7 bases fit TRBD1. The V gene end was trimmed by 6 bases and the J gene end by 10 bases; junction bases not matched to a gene: 14. Germline CDR1 SEHNR, CDR2 FQNEAQ (reference sequence). The CDR3 spans 15 residues. The CDR3 reads CASSFTGTVGGKLFF. The CDR3 nucleotides read TGTGCCAGCAGTTTTACGGGGACAGTAGGCGGAAAACTGTTTTTT.

The V call is TRBV2, the J call TRBJ1-4; 9 positions match TRBD1. V lost 6 bases and J lost 7; bases outside the gene matches: 3. This CDR3 is built from 13 residues. Germline CDR1 reads SNHLY; CDR2 reads FYNNEI. The CDR3 nucleotides are TGTGCCAGCAGGGGACAGGGTGCTGAAAAACTGTTTTTT. The encoded protein is CASRGQGAEKLFF. The full variable domain, its missing parts supplied by reference TRBV2 and TRBJ1-4, is EPEVTQTPSHQVTQMGQEVILRCVPISNHLYFYWYRQILGQKVEFLVSFYNNEISEKSEIFDDQFSVERPDGSNFTLKIRSTKLEDSAMYFCASRGQGAEKLFFGSGTQLSVL.

A word on this clone: Other DNA sequences from this sample encode an identical CDR3 as well. The chain links TRBV5-1 to TRBJ2-3; unclear D gene. The V gene lost 4 bases and the J gene lost 1 base, with 7 bases spanning the gap. This CDR3 comprises 13 residues. The V gene's germline CDR1 is SGHRS and CDR2 YFSETQ. Here the CDR3 reads CASSAPGTDTQYF. In DNA form, the CDR3 reads TGCGCCAGCAGCGCGCCCGGCACAGATACGCAGTATTTT. Filled out from reference TRBV5-1 and TRBJ2-3, the complete variable domain reads KAGVTQTPRYLIKTRGQQVTLSCSPISGHRSVSWYQQTPGQGLQFLFEYFSETQRNKGNFPGRFSGRQFSNSRSEMNVSTLELGDSALYLCASSAPGTDTQYFGPGTRLTVL.

The chain uses TRBV18 and TRBJ2-2, with 7 nucleotides matching TRBD2. From germline, CDR1 is KGHSH and CDR2 LQKENI. J gave up 0 bases and V 5 bases, and 6 bases lay outside the gene matches. This CDR3 region has 16 residues. The CDR3 region has the DNA TGTGCCAGCTCAAAGAATAGCGGGTCGAACACCGGGGAGCTGTTTTTT. Translated, it gives CASSKNSGSNTGELFF. The full variable domain, with the rest looked up from reference TRBV18 and TRBJ2-2, is NAGVMQNPRHLVRRRGQEARLRCSPMKGHSHVYWYRQLPEEGLKFMVYLQKENIIDESGMPKERFSAEFPKEGPSILRIQQVVRGDSAAYFCASSKNSGSNTGELFFGEGSRLTVL.

This chain joins TRBV2 and TRBJ1-3; D is unresolved. In germline, CDR1 is SNHLY, CDR2 FYNNEI. V lost 0 bases and J 0 bases, leaving 6 bases between the germline ends. The CDR3 length is 15 residues. The DNA of the CDR3 is TGTGCCAGCAGTGAAGCGCGAGGCTCTGGAAACACCATATATTTT. As protein: CASSEARGSGNTIYF.

The J gene is TRBJ2-1, the V gene TRBV27; the D is unclear. CDR1 and CDR2 from the germline V gene are MNHEY and SMNVEV (reference sequence). The CDR3 length is 15 residues. V lost 6 bases to trimming and J lost 0 bases, with 12 bases between them. The DNA of the CDR3 is TGTGCCAGCAGCCAACTACCCTCCTCCTACAATGAGCAGTTCTTC. Residues: CASSQLPSSYNEQFF.